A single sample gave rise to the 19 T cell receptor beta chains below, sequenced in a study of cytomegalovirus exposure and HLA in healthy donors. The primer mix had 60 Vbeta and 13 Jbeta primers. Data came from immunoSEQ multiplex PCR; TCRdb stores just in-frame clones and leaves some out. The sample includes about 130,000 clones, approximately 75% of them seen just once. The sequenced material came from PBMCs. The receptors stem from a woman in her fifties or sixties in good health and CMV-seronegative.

The DNA of the CDR3 is TGTGCCAGCGGCTGGACAGGGGATACGCAGTATTTT. This translates into CASGWTGDTQYF. The V call is TRBV27, the J call TRBJ2-3; 8 nucleotides align to TRBD1. J was trimmed by 6 bases and V by 8 bases; bases with no gene match: 4. CDR1 is MNHEY, CDR2 SMNVEV, per germline (reference sequence). The CDR3 spans 12 residues.

The CDR3 reads CASSPDPGAEAFF. CDR3 nucleotide sequence: TGTGCCAGCAGCCCGGACCCCGGGGCTGAAGCTTTCTTT. The V call is TRBV6-4, the J call TRBJ1-1; no clear D. Germline assignment: CDR1 MRHNA and CDR2 SNTAGT. The CDR3 runs 13 residues. V lost 6 bases to trimming and J lost 6 bases, with 14 bases between them.

CDR3 nucleotide sequence: TGTGCCAGTAGTCCCTCAGTGGTAGCCGACGAGCAGTTCTTC. Its protein is CASSPSVVADEQFF. The rearrangement links TRBV19 to TRBJ2-1, with D unclear. CDR1 and CDR2 from the germline V gene are LNHDA and SQIVND (reference sequence). The length of the CDR3 is 14 residues. V was trimmed by 5 bases and J by 10 bases, leaving 18 bases between them.

The CDR3 reads CASSLAQTGTGELFF. The CDR3 DNA follows: TGCGCCAGCAGCTTGGCCCAGACGGGCACCGGGGAGCTGTTTTTT. This chain connects TRBV5-1 to TRBJ2-2; D is ambiguous. CDR3 size: 15 residues. Germline assignment: CDR1 SGHRS and CDR2 YFSETQ. V was trimmed by 0 bases and J by 4 bases, leaving 10 bases between them.

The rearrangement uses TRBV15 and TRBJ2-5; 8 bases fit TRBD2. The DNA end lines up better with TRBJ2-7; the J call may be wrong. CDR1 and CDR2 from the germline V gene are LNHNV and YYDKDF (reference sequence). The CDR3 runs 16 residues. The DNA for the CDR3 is TGTGCCACCAGCCCTCCGGGGGGGGTTAGCTCCTACGAGCAGTACTTC. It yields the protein CATSPPGGVSSYEQYF.

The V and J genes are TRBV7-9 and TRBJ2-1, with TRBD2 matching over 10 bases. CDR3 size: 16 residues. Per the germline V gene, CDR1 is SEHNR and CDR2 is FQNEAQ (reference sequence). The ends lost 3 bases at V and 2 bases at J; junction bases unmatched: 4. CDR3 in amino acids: CASSLGGLATYNEQFF. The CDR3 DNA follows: TGTGCCAGCAGCTTGGGGGGACTAGCGACCTACAATGAGCAGTTCTTC.

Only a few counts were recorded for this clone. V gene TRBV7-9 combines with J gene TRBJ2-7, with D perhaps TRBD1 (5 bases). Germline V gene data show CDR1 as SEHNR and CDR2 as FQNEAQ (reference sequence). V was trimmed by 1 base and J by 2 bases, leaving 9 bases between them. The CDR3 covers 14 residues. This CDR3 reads CASSLEDRAYEQYF. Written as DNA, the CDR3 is TGTGCCAGCAGCTTAGAAGACAGAGCCTACGAGCAGTACTTC.

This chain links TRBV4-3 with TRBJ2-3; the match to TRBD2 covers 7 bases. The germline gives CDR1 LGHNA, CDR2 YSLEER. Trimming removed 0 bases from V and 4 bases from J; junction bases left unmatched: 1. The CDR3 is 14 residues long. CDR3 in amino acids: CASSQDRGADTQYF. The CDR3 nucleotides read TGCGCCAGCAGCCAAGACCGGGGGGCAGATACGCAGTATTTT.

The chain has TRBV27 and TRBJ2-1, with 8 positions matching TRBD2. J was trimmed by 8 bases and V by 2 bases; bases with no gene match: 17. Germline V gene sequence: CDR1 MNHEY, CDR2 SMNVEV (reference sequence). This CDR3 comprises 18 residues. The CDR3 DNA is TGTGCCAGCAGTTTACTTGCGGGAGGCAACCAAGGGTTCGATGAGCAGTTCTTC. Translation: CASSLLAGGNQGFDEQFF.

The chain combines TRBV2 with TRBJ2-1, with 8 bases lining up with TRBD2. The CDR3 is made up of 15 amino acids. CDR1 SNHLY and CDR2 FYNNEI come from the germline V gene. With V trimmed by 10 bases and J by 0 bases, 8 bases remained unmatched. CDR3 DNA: TGTGCCACACTAGCGGAGGCGAGCTCCTACAATGAGCAGTTCTTC. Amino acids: CATLAEASSYNEQFF.

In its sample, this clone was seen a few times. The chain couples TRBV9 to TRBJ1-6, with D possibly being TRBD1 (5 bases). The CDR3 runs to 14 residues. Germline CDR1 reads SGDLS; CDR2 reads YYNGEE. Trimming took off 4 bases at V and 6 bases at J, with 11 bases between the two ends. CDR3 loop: CASSRGEGNSPLHF. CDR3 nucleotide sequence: TGTGCCAGCAGCCGGGGGGAAGGTAATTCACCCCTCCACTTT.

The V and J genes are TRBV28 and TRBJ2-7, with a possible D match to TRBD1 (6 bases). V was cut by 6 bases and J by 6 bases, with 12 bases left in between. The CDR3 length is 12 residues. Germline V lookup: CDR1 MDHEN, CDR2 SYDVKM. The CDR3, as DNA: TGTGCCAGCAGGTCCGGACAGATCGAGCAGTACTTC. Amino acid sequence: CASRSGQIEQYF.

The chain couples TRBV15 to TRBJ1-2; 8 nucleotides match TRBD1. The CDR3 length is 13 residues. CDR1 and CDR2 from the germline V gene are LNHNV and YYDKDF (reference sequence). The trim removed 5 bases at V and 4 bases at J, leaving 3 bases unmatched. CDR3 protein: CATSGQGGYGYTF. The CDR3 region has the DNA TGTGCCACCAGCGGACAGGGTGGCTATGGCTACACCTTC. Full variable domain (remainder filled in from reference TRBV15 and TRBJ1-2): DAMVIQNPRYQVTQFGKPVTLSCSQTLNHNVMYWYQQKSSQAPKLLFHYYDKDFNNEADTPDNFQSRRPNTSFCFLDIRSPGLGDTAMYLCATSGQGGYGYTFGSGTRLTVV.

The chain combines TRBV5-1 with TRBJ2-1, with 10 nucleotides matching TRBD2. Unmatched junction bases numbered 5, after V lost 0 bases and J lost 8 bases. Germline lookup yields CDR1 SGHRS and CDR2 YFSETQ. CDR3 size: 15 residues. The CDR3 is CASSLGGLAVHEQFF. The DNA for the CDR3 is TGCGCCAGCAGCTTGGGTGGACTAGCGGTCCATGAGCAGTTCTTC.

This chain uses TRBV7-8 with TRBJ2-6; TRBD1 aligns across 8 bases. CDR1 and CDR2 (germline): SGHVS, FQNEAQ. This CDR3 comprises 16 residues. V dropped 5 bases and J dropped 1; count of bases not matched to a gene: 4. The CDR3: CASSADRASGANVLTF. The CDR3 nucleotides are TGTGCCAGCAGCGCGGACAGGGCTTCTGGGGCCAACGTCCTGACTTTC.

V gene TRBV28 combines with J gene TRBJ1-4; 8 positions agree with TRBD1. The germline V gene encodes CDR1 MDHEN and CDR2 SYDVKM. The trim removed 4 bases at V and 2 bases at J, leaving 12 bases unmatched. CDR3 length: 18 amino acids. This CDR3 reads CASSSLERQGPTNEKLFF. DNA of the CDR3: TGTGCCAGCAGTTCCCTCGAGAGACAGGGGCCCACTAATGAAAAACTGTTTTTT.

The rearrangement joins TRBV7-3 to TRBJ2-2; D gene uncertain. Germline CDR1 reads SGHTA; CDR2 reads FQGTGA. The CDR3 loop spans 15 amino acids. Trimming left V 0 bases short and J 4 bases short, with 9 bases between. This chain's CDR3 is CASSLTAPGTGELFF. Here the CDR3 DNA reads TGTGCCAGCAGCTTAACGGCCCCGGGCACCGGGGAGCTGTTTTTT.

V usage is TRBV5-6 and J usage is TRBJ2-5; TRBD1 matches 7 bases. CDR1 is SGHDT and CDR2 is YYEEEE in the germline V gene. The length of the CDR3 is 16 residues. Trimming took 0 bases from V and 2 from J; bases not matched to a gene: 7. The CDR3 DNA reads TGTGCCAGCAGCTTGGATCCACAGGGGATACAAGAGACCCAGTACTTC. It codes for CASSLDPQGIQETQYF.

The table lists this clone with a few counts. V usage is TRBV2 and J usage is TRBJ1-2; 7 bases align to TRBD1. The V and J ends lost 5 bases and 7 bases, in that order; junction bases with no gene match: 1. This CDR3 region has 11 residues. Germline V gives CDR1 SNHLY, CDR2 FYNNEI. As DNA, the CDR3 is TGTGCCAGCAGTACAGGGGCTGGCTACACCTTC. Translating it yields CASSTGAGYTF.